These 28 T cell receptor beta chains were sequenced from one sample in a study of cytomegalovirus exposure and HLA in healthy donors. This PCR relied on a set of 60 Vbeta primers and 13 Jbeta primers. Method: immunoSEQ multiplex PCR; TCRdb's copy keeps in-frame clones and lacks some. Among approximately 300,000 clones listed, roughly 80% were seen once. The sequencing input was PBMCs. All receptors come from a girl aged 2 to 10 in good health and CMV-seronegative.

This clone is a singleton in its sample. The rearrangement links TRBV6-5 to TRBJ1-2; 7 bases match TRBD1. V lost 6 bases and J lost 4; bases outside the gene matches: 11. The V gene's germline CDR1 is MNHEY and CDR2 SVGAGI. The CDR3 has 15 amino acids. CDR3 amino acids: CASRPPRGRGYGYTF. In nucleotides, the CDR3 is TGTGCCAGCAGACCACCGAGGGGGCGCGGCTATGGCTACACCTTC.

The chain recombines TRBV5-1 with TRBJ2-5; TRBD1 matches 9 bases. V trimming: 2 bases; J trimming: 4 bases; junction bases outside the gene matches: 3. CDR1 is SGHRS, CDR2 YFSETQ, per germline. There are 14 residues in the CDR3. CDR3: CASSFTGGRETQYF. The CDR3 bases are TGCGCCAGCAGCTTCACAGGGGGCAGAGAGACCCAGTACTTC.

The V call is TRBV9, the J call TRBJ2-5; 9 bases match TRBD1. The CDR3 covers 15 residues. Germline values: CDR1 SGDLS, CDR2 YYNGEE. Germline trimming cut 1 base from V and 3 bases from J; bases unmatched to any gene: 4. CDR3: CASSVSGQGKETQYF. The CDR3 DNA reads as TGTGCCAGCAGCGTATCCGGACAGGGGAAAGAGACCCAGTACTTC.

This chain connects TRBV10-3 to TRBJ2-7; possible D gene TRBD1, 6 bases. CDR3 length: 16 residues. The germline V gene encodes CDR1 ENHRY and CDR2 SYGVKD. Trimming shortened V by 2 bases and J by 0 bases, and 14 bases separated the two germline ends. The CDR3 sequence: CAISERGRGYSYEQYF. DNA of the CDR3: TGTGCCATCAGTGAGCGAGGCAGGGGATACTCCTACGAGCAGTACTTC.

CDR3 sequence reads: CASSQDVSGWTQYF. The CDR3 nucleotides read TGTGCCAGCAGCCAAGATGTCTCAGGGTGGACCCAGTACTTC. The rearrangement uses TRBV14 and TRBJ2-5, with D possibly being TRBD1 (5 bases). Germline values: CDR1 SGHDN, CDR2 FVKESK. Deletions cut 0 bases from V and 7 bases from J, with 12 bases between. CDR3 size: 14 residues.

This clone is a singleton in its sample. CDR3 DNA: TGTGCCAGCAGCGAGAAGGGACTGGACGGGGATGAGCAGTTCTTC. Protein product: CASSEKGLDGDEQFF. V and J are TRBV5-4 and TRBJ2-1, with a weak D call TRBD2 (6 bases). V was clipped by 4 bases and J by 8 bases, with 19 bases between them. The germline V gene has CDR1 SGHNT and CDR2 YYREEE (reference sequence). The length of the CDR3 is 15 residues.

In this sample, this clone turned up a few times. The chain recombines TRBV6-4 with TRBJ2-1; 7 positions match TRBD2. Trimming took 4 bases from V and 0 from J; bases not matched to a gene: 3. Germline lookup yields CDR1 MRHNA and CDR2 SNTAGT. The CDR3 spans 15 residues. CDR3 nucleotides: TGTGCCAGCAGTGCTAGCGGAGGCTCCTACAATGAGCAGTTCTTC. Its protein product is CASSASGGSYNEQFF.

J is TRBJ2-7 and V is TRBV7-8; 10 positions agree with TRBD1. The junction had 10 bases not matched to a gene; V was cut back by 2 bases and J by 9 bases. The V gene's germline CDR1 is SGHVS and CDR2 FQNEAQ. CDR3 length: 15 amino acids. CDR3 coding DNA: TGTGCCAGCAGCTTACCCGGGACAGGGGTTGGGCCGCAGTACTTC. It encodes CASSLPGTGVGPQYF.

The chain carries TRBV28 and TRBJ2-3, with D tentatively TRBD2 (6 bases). Germline CDR1 is MDHEN and CDR2 is SYDVKM. V was cut by 3 bases and J by 7 bases, with 11 bases left in between. The CDR3 is 13 amino acids. The CDR3 protein is CASSLVLAYTQYF. CDR3 DNA sequence: TGTGCCAGCAGTTTGGTTCTAGCGTATACGCAGTATTTT.

This clone was counted a single time. The chain is built from TRBV5-6 and TRBJ2-1; TRBD1 agrees at 7 bases. The J segment lost 3 bases and the V segment lost 0 bases, leaving 6 bases of the junction unmatched. CDR3 length: 16 amino acids. Germline V CDR1 and CDR2: SGHDT, YYEEEE. The CDR3 sequence: CASSLGDSPLYNEQFF. CDR3 DNA sequence: TGTGCCAGCAGCTTGGGGGACAGCCCCCTCTACAATGAGCAGTTCTTC.

The chain couples TRBV5-5 to TRBJ1-1; 10 nucleotides line up with TRBD1. Germline values: CDR1 SGHKS, CDR2 YYEKEE (reference sequence). CDR3 length: 12 residues. The junction had 2 bases not matched to a gene; V was cut back by 2 bases and J by 10 bases. In nucleotides, the CDR3 is TGTGCCAGCAGCTTAGGACAGGGGGGAGCTTTCTTT. Amino acid sequence: CASSLGQGGAFF.

This clone appeared once. This chain joins TRBV29-1 and TRBJ2-7, with a weak D call TRBD1 (6 bases). Germline CDR1 reads SQVTM; CDR2 reads ANQGSEA. The length of the CDR3 is 13 residues. Deletions cut 2 bases from V and 2 bases from J, with 10 bases between. For the CDR3, the DNA is TGCAGCGTTGAACGGGACACTCCCTACGAGCAGTACTTC. Translation: CSVERDTPYEQYF.

The rearrangement links TRBV4-1 to TRBJ1-4, with D possibly TRBD1 on 6 matching bases. V was trimmed by 4 bases and J by 4 bases, leaving 10 bases between them. The CDR3 runs to 14 residues. The germline V gene encodes CDR1 MGHRA and CDR2 YSYEKL. Here the CDR3 reads CASSLGHINEKLFF. The CDR3 DNA is TGCGCCAGCAGCCTGGGACACATTAATGAAAAACTGTTTTTT.

The rearrangement joins TRBV6-6 to TRBJ2-1, with a weak D call TRBD1 (6 bases). The CDR3 is 14 residues long. Per germline, CDR1 MNHNY and CDR2 SVGAGI (reference sequence). The germline V and J ends were trimmed by 6 bases and 3 bases, with 12 bases remaining between them. The CDR3 DNA reads TGTGCCAGCAGCGAGTCAGGGGTCTACAATGAGCAGTTCTTC. Its protein product is CASSESGVYNEQFF.

The chain links TRBV9 to TRBJ2-6; no definite D call. This CDR3 is built from 14 residues. V lost 4 bases to trimming and J lost 2 bases, with 7 bases between them. Looked up from germline, CDR1 is SGDLS and CDR2 is YYNGEE. DNA of the CDR3: TGTGCCAGCAGCCCCCCGGCTGGGGCCAACGTCCTGACTTTC. This sequence encodes CASSPPAGANVLTF.

As regards this clone: The CDR3 does not end in the conserved phenylalanine or tryptophan, so this is likely a read error. The rearrangement links TRBV9 to TRBJ2-7; no definite D call. Germline-derived CDR1 and CDR2 are SGDLS and YYNGEE. This CDR3 has 14 amino acids. V was shortened by 3 bases and J by 2 bases, with 12 bases between the two germline ends. CDR3 loop: CASSGGNSTYEQYL. CDR3 coding DNA: TGTGCCAGCAGCGGAGGTAACTCCACCTACGAGCAGTACTTA.

This clone was picked up one time. This rearrangement joins TRBV4-1 to TRBJ1-2, with unresolved D. From germline, CDR1 is MGHRA and CDR2 YSYEKL. The CDR3 covers 16 residues. Trimming took 0 bases from V and 5 from J, leaving 16 bases between them. The CDR3 protein is CASSQEAGELPYGYTF. The CDR3 DNA follows: TGCGCCAGCAGCCAAGAGGCCGGGGAGCTTCCTTATGGCTACACCTTC.

This chain links TRBV7-9 with TRBJ2-1, with 7 bases fitting TRBD2. This CDR3 is 15 amino acids long. Trimming at V came to 4 bases and at J to 4 bases, leaving 7 bases not matched to a gene. CDR1 SEHNR and CDR2 FQNEAQ come from the germline V gene (reference sequence). The CDR3 DNA reads as TGTGCCAGCAGCTCACGCGGGAGTACTTACAATGAGCAGTTCTTC. It encodes CASSSRGSTYNEQFF.

This chain connects TRBV5-1 to TRBJ1-3; no firm D call. The germline V gene has CDR1 SGHRS and CDR2 YFSETQ. There are 16 residues in the CDR3. V lost 0 bases to trimming and J lost 4 bases, with 14 bases between them. The CDR3 spells CASSLARMTGGNTIYF. The DNA for the CDR3 is TGCGCCAGCAGCTTGGCTAGGATGACCGGCGGAAACACCATATATTTT.

The chain is built from TRBV19 and TRBJ2-5, with 13 nucleotides matching TRBD2. Germline V gene sequence: CDR1 LNHDA, CDR2 SQIVND (reference sequence). The CDR3 sequence is 15 residues long. V was pared by 1 base and J by 5 bases, with 1 base of the junction left unmatched. The CDR3: CASSIGLAGGETQYF. As DNA, the CDR3 is TGTGCCAGTAGTATAGGACTAGCGGGAGGCGAGACCCAGTACTTC.

For this clone: In the same sample, other DNA sequences code for this CDR3. The CDR3 here is CASRLLQGGGYEAFF. CDR3 nucleotides: TGTGCCAGCAGGTTATTACAGGGTGGCGGCTATGAAGCTTTCTTT. The rearrangement links TRBV5-6 to TRBJ1-1; TRBD1 might be the D (6 bases). CDR1 and CDR2 (germline): SGHDT, YYEEEE. V was pared by 5 bases and J by 7 bases, with 21 bases between. The CDR3 consists of 15 residues.

CDR3 nucleotides: TGTGCCAGCTCAGATGGACTAGCGGGGGGACTAAACACCGGGGAGCTGTTTTTT. It yields the protein CASSDGLAGGLNTGELFF. The chain uses TRBV18 and TRBJ2-2; the match to TRBD2 covers 14 bases. In germline, CDR1 is KGHSH, CDR2 LQKENI. This CDR3 comprises 18 residues. V lost 5 bases to trimming and J lost 2 bases; unmatched junction nucleotides: 7.

The chain has TRBV29-1 and TRBJ1-2; perhaps TRBD1 as D (6 bases). The germline V gene encodes CDR1 SQVTM and CDR2 ANQGSEA. CDR3 size: 12 residues. Trimming left V 5 bases short and J 8 bases short, with 15 bases between. The CDR3 sequence: CSVRRGGQGYTF. CDR3 nucleotide sequence: TGCAGCGTTCGGAGAGGGGGACAAGGCTACACCTTC. Supplemented by reference TRBV29-1 and TRBJ1-2, the full variable domain reads SAVISQKPSRDICQRGTSLTIQCQVDSQVTMMFWYRQQPGQSLTLIATANQGSEATYESGFVIDKFPISRPNLTFSTLTVSNMSPEDSSIYLCSVRRGGQGYTFGSGTRLTVV.

This clone was seen once. The V call is TRBV2, the J call TRBJ2-7; 10 positions agree with TRBD2. V shed 5 bases and J 5 bases; nucleotides not matched to a gene: 3. Looked up from germline, CDR1 is SNHLY and CDR2 is FYNNEI. There are 13 residues in the CDR3. CDR3 loop: CASSSGTSDEQYF. The CDR3 nucleotides read TGTGCCAGCAGTTCCGGGACTAGCGACGAGCAGTACTTC. Together with reference TRBV2 and TRBJ2-7, the CDR3 gives the full variable domain: EPEVTQTPSHQVTQMGQEVILRCVPISNHLYFYWYRQILGQKVEFLVSFYNNEISEKSEIFDDQFSVERPDGSNFTLKIRSTKLEDSAMYFCASSSGTSDEQYFGPGTRLTVT.

CDR3 loop: CAGDGGGDQPQHF. CDR3 DNA: TGTGCCGGCGACGGGGGAGGGGATCAGCCCCAGCATTTT. The V and J genes are TRBV6-5 and TRBJ1-5, with TRBD1 as a possible D gene (5 bases). CDR1 MNHEY and CDR2 SVGAGI come from the germline V gene. Trimming removed 11 bases from V and 5 bases from J, with 16 bases in between. The CDR3 runs 13 residues.

The chain has TRBV7-9 and TRBJ2-7; maybe TRBD1 (6 bases). Trimming took 5 bases from V and 4 from J, leaving 15 bases between them. From germline, CDR1 is SEHNR and CDR2 FQNEAQ (reference sequence). This CDR3 contains 14 residues. The CDR3 bases are TGTGCCAGCAGCCGAGGGGGATACCAATACGAGCAGTACTTC. It specifies CASSRGGYQYEQYF.

V usage is TRBV6-6 and J usage is TRBJ2-7; the D gene is possibly TRBD2 (5 bases). In germline, CDR1 is MNHNY, CDR2 SVGAGI (reference sequence). The V end was cut by 4 bases, the J end by 6 bases, with 19 bases between. The CDR3 totals 15 residues. CDR3 bases: TGTGCCAGCAGTTGGTGGGCCCCCGAGGGTGGCGAGCAGTACTTC. Translation gives CASSWWAPEGGEQYF.

The rearrangement joins TRBV7-8 to TRBJ1-1, with D perhaps matching TRBD1 (6 bases). CDR3 length equals 17 residues. From germline, CDR1 is SGHVS and CDR2 FQNEAQ. Trimming took 5 bases from V and 7 from J, leaving 26 bases between them. CDR3 DNA: TGTGCCAGCAGCGCGCTTGTCTCCGGGACACTTTTCGGTGAAGCTTTCTTT. Amino acid sequence: CASSALVSGTLFGEAFF.